The clone carrying this T cell receptor (beta chain) turned up a few times. The repertoire was sequenced with immunoSEQ multiplex PCR; TCRdb's copy has only in-frame clones and lacks some. The table lists almost 250,000 clones, 70% of them singletons. Cryopreserved PBMCs were the source of around 1.8 micrograms of genomic DNA, which went to TCR beta libraries. This entry belongs to a study of cytotoxic CD8 clonotypes in ibrutinib-treated CLL. This receptor was identified in a human donor with chronic lymphocytic leukemia. Material: PBMCs, obtained after 24 months of ibrutinib treatment.

For the CDR3, the DNA is TGTGCCAGCAGCTTAGGTGGGGCTTTAGGGACAGGGAACTATGGCTACACCTTC. This gives the protein CASSLGGALGTGNYGYTF. The chain employs TRBV7-9 and TRBJ1-2, with 9 bases matching TRBD1. V gave up 1 base and J gave up 2 bases; unmatched junction bases: 11. The CDR3 extends over 18 amino acids. Germline V lookup: CDR1 SEHNR, CDR2 FQNEAQ (reference sequence).